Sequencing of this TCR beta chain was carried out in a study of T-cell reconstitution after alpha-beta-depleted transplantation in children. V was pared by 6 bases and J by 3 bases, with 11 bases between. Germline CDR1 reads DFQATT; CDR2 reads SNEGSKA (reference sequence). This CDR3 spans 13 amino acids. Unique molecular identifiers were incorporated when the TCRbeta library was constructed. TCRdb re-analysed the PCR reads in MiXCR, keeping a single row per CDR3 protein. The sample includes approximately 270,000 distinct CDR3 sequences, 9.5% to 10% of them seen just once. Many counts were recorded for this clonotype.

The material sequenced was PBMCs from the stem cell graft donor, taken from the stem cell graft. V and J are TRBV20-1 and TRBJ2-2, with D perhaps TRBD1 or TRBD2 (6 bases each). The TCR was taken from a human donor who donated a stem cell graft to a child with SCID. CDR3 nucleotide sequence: TGCAGTGCGCGGGACACGGACACCGGGGAGCTGTTTTTT. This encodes CSARDTDTGELFF.